A selection of T cell receptor beta chains follows, all from one sample in a study of molecular identifiers for immune sequencing clone quantification. TCRdb reprocessed the PCR reads with MiXCR, giving one entry per CDR3 protein. Of fewer than 350,000 distinct CDR3 sequences listed, about a fifth are singletons. Specimen: naive CD8+ T cells from blood, with Jurkat cell RNA spiked in. Receptor source: a human donor in good health. Some libraries in this study had Jurkat cell RNA spiked in. Each CDR3 is given with its conserved first and last residue. The D gene is left open where the match is weak. A clone size is listed for some rows: how often the clone was seen (once, few, many), or a class if it is expanded.

j_call v_call cdr3_length clone_size d_call cdr3_nt cdr3_aa
TRBJ2-3 TRBV11-2 16 few NA TGTGCCAGCAGCTTAGATCTTCTGGGGGCGGCTGATACGCAGTATTTT CASSLDLLGAADTQYF
TRBJ2-1 TRBV13 14 many NA TGTGCCAGCAGCTTGAGCGTATCCCCGAATGAGCAGTTCTTC CASSLSVSPNEQFF
TRBJ2-6 TRBV4-3 18 NA TRBD1 TGCGCCAGCAGCCAAGAGGGACAGGGGTGGAGAGGGGCCAACGTCCTGACTTTC CASSQEGQGWRGANVLTF
TRBJ2-3 TRBV19 14 many NA TGTGCCAGTAGTACCCTCCATGGAACAGATACGCAGTATTTT CASSTLHGTDTQYF
TRBJ2-3 TRBV7-6 14 many NA TGTGCCAGCAGCTTACGGGATCCCTGGGTTGAGCAGTATTTT CASSLRDPWVEQYF
TRBJ1-3 TRBV6-5 14 many NA TGTGCCAGCAGCCCCAGGGACCCCGGAAACACCATATATTTT CASSPRDPGNTIYF
TRBJ1-2 TRBV4-1 19 NA TRBD1 TGCGCCAGCAGCCAAGTCATGGGCCAAAGGACAGGGGGAGACTATGGCTACACCTTC CASSQVMGQRTGGDYGYTF
TRBJ2-3 TRBV4-1 14 many NA TGCGCCAGCAGCCAAGTAGGGGGCACAGATACGCAGTATTTT CASSQVGGTDTQYF
TRBJ2-7 TRBV30 12 few TRBD1 TGTGCCTGGAACCGGGACAGCCACGAGCAGTACTTC CAWNRDSHEQYF
TRBJ2-7 TRBV20-1 13 once TRBD2 TGCAGTGCACCTACTAGCGGGAGTGGCGAGCAGTACTTC CSAPTSGSGEQYF
TRBJ2-7 TRBV20-1 16 many NA TGCAGTGCTAGAGGAGGATGGGGGTGGAACTCCTACGAGCAGTACTTC CSARGGWGWNSYEQYF